This T cell receptor beta chain appears in the sequencing data of a study of lung T cells in sarcoidosis with Löfgren's syndrome. The wider study: Löfgren's syndrome patients were the main repertoire analysis focus.

In this sample, this clonotype turned up a few times. The antigen remains undetermined. A read error may explain this, as a much larger clone is one base away. Regarding the study as a whole: Multiple Löfgren's syndrome patients reportedly shared TRAV12-1 and TRBV2 CDR3 motifs. Versus controls, Löfgren's syndrome patients reportedly showed TRAV12-1 and TRBV2 as most expanded. In alpha-beta pairs, TRAV12-1 favored TRBV2, and their CDR3s were homologous.

MiXCR, run by TCRdb on the reads, gives a single entry per CDR3 protein. In the table there are roughly 63,000 distinct CDR3 sequences, around 20% of which are singletons. The CDR3 extends over 12 amino acids. The germline gives CDR1 MNHNS, CDR2 SASEGT. The sequence was obtained from a human donor with sarcoidosis (Löfgren's syndrome or another form), or a control subject (not recorded which). Sequences were obtained from CD4+ T cells from PBMCs. This chain joins TRBV6-1 and TRBJ1-1; D is ambiguous. In DNA form, the CDR3 reads TGTGCCAGCACCCAGGTTGGCACTGAAGCTTCCTTT. It codes for CASTQVGTEASF.